This T cell receptor (beta chain) was captured by sequencing in a study of T cells in Graves' hyperthyroidism and ophthalmopathy. Notes on the study in general: Most clonotypes that expanded in the thyroid above 0.001 also showed up in blood.

This clonotype was counted only a few times. Antigen: not known. V lost 4 bases, J lost 2 bases, and 4 bases stayed unmatched. The CDR3 length is 14 residues. Per germline, CDR1 GTSNPN and CDR2 SVGIG (reference sequence). In making diagnoses, clinical symptoms, serum thyroxine and TRAb, thyroid ultrasound and orbital computed tomography were all used. Amplified regions were TCR beta CDR3 sequences from RNA transcripts. First-round RT-PCR of the TCR CDR3 relied on the HTBI primer set. TCRdb reanalysed the multiplex PCR reads using MiXCR and keeps one entry per CDR3 protein. The table includes 490,000 or so distinct CDR3 sequences, 20% to 25% detected once.

The gene calls are TRBV30 and TRBJ2-7, with 11 bases matching TRBD2. The clonotype comes from a woman in her sixties or seventies with Graves' ophthalmopathy. Input material: blood. Written as DNA, the CDR3 is TGTGCCTGGAAAAAGGGACTAGCGGCCTACGAGCAGTACTTC. Protein sequence: CAWKKGLAAYEQYF.